The rows below give T cell receptor beta chains drawn from one sample of a study of patients and donors after allogeneic stem cell transplantation. TCRdb reanalysed the RT-PCR reads using MiXCR and keeps one entry per CDR3 protein. The table records 45,000 to 65,000 distinct CDR3 sequences, approximately 12% of them present only once. Sequencing used blood, either unsorted or a sorted T cell fraction (not recorded which). These receptors were collected from a human donor who was either an allogeneic HSCT recipient or a stem cell or donor lymphocyte infusion donor (not recorded which). It is not recorded whose cells these are; they may come from a transplant donor. Both conserved end residues are part of each CDR3. D genes are given only for firm matches. The listing skips clone size in some rows; elsewhere it reads once, few, many or a size class.

d_call,j_call,clone_size,v_call,cdr3_nt,cdr3_aa
NA,TRBJ2-3,NA,TRBV4-1,TGCGCCAGCAGCCATCTTCGGGAAACAGATACGCAGTATTTT,CASSHLRETDTQYF
TRBD2,TRBJ2-7,NA,TRBV12-3/TRBV12-4,TGTGCCAGCAGTTTAGTGGGGACTAGTCCCAACGAGCAGTACTTC,CASSLVGTSPNEQYF
NA,TRBJ2-1,few,TRBV20-1,TGCAGTGCCCCGGCGCTAGACAACAATGAGCAGTTCTTC,CSAPALDNNEQFF
NA,TRBJ1-2,many,TRBV5-1,TGCGCCAGCAGCGGAACACGGACAGAAGAGTTACTAGCTAACTATGGCTACACCTTC,CASSGTRTEELLANYGYTF
NA,TRBJ2-7,few,TRBV27,TGTGCCAGCAGTTTATCGATTGGGGGGCCTAGTCTCACCTACGAGCAGTACTTC,CASSLSIGGPSLTYEQYF
NA,TRBJ2-1,NA,TRBV21-1,TGTGCCAGCCTTAAACTAGCGGGGGACTCCAATGAGCAGTTCTTC,CASLKLAGDSNEQFF
TRBD2,TRBJ2-7,NA,TRBV6-5,TGTGCCAGCAGCCTTGGACTAGCGGGAGGTGGGTCCTACGAGCAGTACTTC,CASSLGLAGGGSYEQYF
NA,TRBJ2-3,few,TRBV27,TGTGCCAGCAGTTTATTCTCGGGAGTCGAGGGGACAGATACGCAGTATTTT,CASSLFSGVEGTDTQYF
NA,TRBJ2-1,NA,TRBV6-4,TGTGCCAGAAGTACAGGGTTCACAATCTACAATGAGCAGTTCTTC,CARSTGFTIYNEQFF
NA,TRBJ2-1,NA,TRBV5-1,TGCGCCAGCAGCCCGATCTCGTTAGGGTACAATGAGCAGTTCTTC,CASSPISLGYNEQFF
NA,TRBJ1-1,NA,TRBV7-3,TGTGCCAGCAGCTTATTGGGGGGCGCTGATGCTTTCTTT,CASSLLGGADAFF
NA,TRBJ2-7,NA,TRBV6-5,TGTGCCAGCACATCCCACTCCTACGAGCAGTACTTC,CASTSHSYEQYF
NA,TRBJ2-1,NA,TRBV5-4,TGTGCCAGCAGCTCGTCGGGTTGGACAGGCGGGGGGAATGAGCAGTTCTTC,CASSSSGWTGGGNEQFF
NA,TRBJ1-3,many,TRBV9,TGTGCCAGCAGCGTAGGCCGGGGGCTAGGAGGAAACACCATATATTTT,CASSVGRGLGGNTIYF
TRBD2,TRBJ2-4,many,TRBV27,TGTGCCAGCACCCTGTCGCCGGGGGGTGGTTCCATTCAGTACTTC,CASTLSPGGGSIQYF
TRBD1,TRBJ1-5,large,TRBV29-1,TGCAGCGTTGAGTTCCCGGGACAGGGATACAATCAGCCCCAGCATTTT,CSVEFPGQGYNQPQHF
NA,TRBJ1-2,many,TRBV14,TGTGCCAGCAGCCAAGAAAGGCAGGGCTACTATGGCTACACCTTC,CASSQERQGYYGYTF
NA,TRBJ2-5,NA,TRBV5-1,TGCGCCAGCGAACGGGGTGAGCGGCAAGAGACCCAGTACTTC,CASERGERQETQYF
NA,TRBJ2-1,few,TRBV28,TGTGCCAGCAGTTTTCAGAGCTCCTACAATGAGCAGTTCTTC,CASSFQSSYNEQFF
TRBD1,TRBJ2-7,NA,TRBV6-1,TGTGCCAGCAGCGACCCCCTGACAGGGGGCCGAAGCGAGCAGTACTTC,CASSDPLTGGRSEQYF
TRBD2,TRBJ2-3,few,TRBV12-3/TRBV12-4,TGTGCCAGCGTTGGTAGCGGGAGTATGGTGGATACGCAGTATTTT,CASVGSGSMVDTQYF
NA,TRBJ2-1,NA,TRBV15,TGTGCCACCAGCAGATGGGTAGAGGTCAATGAGCAGTTCTTC,CATSRWVEVNEQFF
TRBD1,TRBJ1-3,NA,TRBV10-2,TGCGCCAGCGTGACAGGGGTAGGAAACACCATATATTTT,CASVTGVGNTIYF
TRBD2,TRBJ2-7,NA,TRBV5-1,TGCGCCAGCAGCCCCTCACTAGCGGGAGGGTTTTACGAGCAGTACTTC,CASSPSLAGGFYEQYF
TRBD1,TRBJ1-5,many,TRBV5-1,TGCGCCAGCAGCTCCGGTCCGGGACAGGGGAATCAGCCCCAGCATTTT,CASSSGPGQGNQPQHF
NA,TRBJ2-2,few,TRBV7-9,TGTGCCAGCGTCCCGTCCGGGCCGACGAACACCGGGGAGCTGTTTTTT,CASVPSGPTNTGELFF
NA,TRBJ2-3,NA,TRBV20-1,TGCAGTGCTATAAGGGTTCGAGTCACAGATACGCAGTATTTT,CSAIRVRVTDTQYF
TRBD1,TRBJ1-1,many,TRBV20-1,TGCAGTGCTGCTGGACAGGGCGAAGCTTTCTTT,CSAAGQGEAFF
TRBD1,TRBJ2-1,few,TRBV11-2,TGTGCCAGCAGCCGACAGGGGGCAGGTGAGCAGTTCTTC,CASSRQGAGEQFF
TRBD1,TRBJ1-5,many,TRBV4-1,TGCGCCAGCAGCCAAGGGACAGGGGGCGCCCCGAATCAGCCCCAGCATTTT,CASSQGTGGAPNQPQHF
NA,TRBJ1-3,many,TRBV7-2,TGTGCCAGCAGCTTAGCAGGGGCTGGAAACACCATATATTTT,CASSLAGAGNTIYF